This is a list of T cell receptor beta chains from one sample in a study of technical replicates of blood from a handful of donors. Generated by immunoSEQ multiplex PCR, the TCRdb table keeps only in-frame clones and is missing some. The table has about 64,000 clones, less than 90% seen once. Input material: PBMCs. The source of these receptors is a human donor in good health. Some clones in this sample may be carry-over from other donors' samples. Both conserved end residues are part of each CDR3. A D gene is named only where the DNA matches it firmly.

>TRBV4-2|TRBJ1-4|NA
CASSHAGSYVLFF
>TRBV13|TRBJ1-3|NA
CASSSAGPVGNTIYF
>TRBV7-9|TRBJ2-7|TRBD2
CASSLHRLSGGSPYEQYF
>TRBV5-1|TRBJ1-3|NA
CASSLEPTGTSGNTIYF
>TRBV29-1|TRBJ2-3|TRBD2
CSVGPSGGNTDTQYF
>TRBV29-1|TRBJ1-6|NA
CSVEFGGDRGNSPLHF
>TRBV6-4|TRBJ2-1|TRBD2
CASSDVLAGSYNEQFF
>TRBV6-5|TRBJ1-2|NA
CASSFDKNGYTF
>TRBV7-8|TRBJ2-3|TRBD2
CASSLRLAGGDTQYF
>TRBV7-2|TRBJ2-1|TRBD2
CASSFLAGNIYNEQFF
>TRBV4-2|TRBJ2-7|TRBD2
CASSQGLAVLSYEQYF
>TRBV9|TRBJ2-7|NA
CASSVATSNEQYF
>TRBV18|TRBJ1-1|NA
CASSPGDFREAFF
>TRBV6-5|TRBJ1-2|NA
CASSYGWSGLSYGYTF
>TRBV7-9|TRBJ1-1|NA
CASSLRTENTEAFF
>TRBV4-3|TRBJ2-7|NA
CASSQDAAGTSYEQYF
>TRBV18|TRBJ2-6|NA
CASSPLGGLEGSRSGANVLTF